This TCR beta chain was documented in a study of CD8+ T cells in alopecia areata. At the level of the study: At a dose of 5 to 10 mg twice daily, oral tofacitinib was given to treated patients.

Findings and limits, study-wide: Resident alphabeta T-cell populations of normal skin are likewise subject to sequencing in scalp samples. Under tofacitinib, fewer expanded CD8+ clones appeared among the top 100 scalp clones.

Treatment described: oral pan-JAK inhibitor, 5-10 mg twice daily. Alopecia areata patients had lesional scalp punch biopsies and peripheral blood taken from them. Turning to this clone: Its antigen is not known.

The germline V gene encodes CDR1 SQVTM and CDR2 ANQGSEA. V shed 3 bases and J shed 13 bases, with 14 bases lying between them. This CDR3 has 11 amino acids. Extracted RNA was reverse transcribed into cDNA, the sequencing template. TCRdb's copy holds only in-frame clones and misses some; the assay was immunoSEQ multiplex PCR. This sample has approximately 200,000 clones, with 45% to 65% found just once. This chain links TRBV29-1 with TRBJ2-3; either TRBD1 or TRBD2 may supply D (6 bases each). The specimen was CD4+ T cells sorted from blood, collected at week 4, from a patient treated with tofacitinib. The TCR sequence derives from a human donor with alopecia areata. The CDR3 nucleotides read TGCAGCGTTGAGCCGGGGGCTGGGGAGTATTTT. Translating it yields CSVEPGAGEYF.